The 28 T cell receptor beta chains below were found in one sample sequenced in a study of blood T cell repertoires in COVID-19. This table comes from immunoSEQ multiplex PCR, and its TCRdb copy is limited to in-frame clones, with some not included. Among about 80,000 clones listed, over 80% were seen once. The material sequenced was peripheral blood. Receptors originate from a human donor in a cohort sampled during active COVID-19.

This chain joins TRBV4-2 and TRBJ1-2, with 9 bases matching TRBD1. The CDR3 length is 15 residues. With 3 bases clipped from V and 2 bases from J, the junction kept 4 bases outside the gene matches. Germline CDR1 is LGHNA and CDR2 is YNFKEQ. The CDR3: CASSQGQGANYGYTF. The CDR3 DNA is TGTGCCAGCAGCCAGGGACAGGGTGCCAACTATGGCTACACCTTC.

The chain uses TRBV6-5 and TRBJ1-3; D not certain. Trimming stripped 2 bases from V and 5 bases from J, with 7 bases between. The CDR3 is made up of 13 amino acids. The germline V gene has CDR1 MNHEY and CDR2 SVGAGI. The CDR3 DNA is TGTGCCAGCAGTTACGACACCCGAAACACCATATATTTT. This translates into CASSYDTRNTIYF.

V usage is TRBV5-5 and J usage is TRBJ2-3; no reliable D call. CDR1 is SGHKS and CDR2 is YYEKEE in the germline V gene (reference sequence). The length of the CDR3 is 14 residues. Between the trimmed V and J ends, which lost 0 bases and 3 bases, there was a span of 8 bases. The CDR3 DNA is TGTGCCAGCAGCTTGGGTTCAGGAACAGATACGCAGTATTTT. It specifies CASSLGSGTDTQYF.

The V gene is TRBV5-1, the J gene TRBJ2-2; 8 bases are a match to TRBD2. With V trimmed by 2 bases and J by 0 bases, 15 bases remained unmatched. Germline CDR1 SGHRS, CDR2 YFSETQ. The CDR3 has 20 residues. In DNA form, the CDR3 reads TGCGCCAGCAGCTTTCACAAGGTCCGGCGCGGGGGGCCGAACACCGGGGAGCTGTTTTTT. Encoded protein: CASSFHKVRRGGPNTGELFF.

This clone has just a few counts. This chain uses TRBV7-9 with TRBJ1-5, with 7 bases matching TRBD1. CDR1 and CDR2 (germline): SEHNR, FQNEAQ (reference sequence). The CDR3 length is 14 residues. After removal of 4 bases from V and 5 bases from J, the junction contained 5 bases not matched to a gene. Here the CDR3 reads CASSSSDRDQPQHF. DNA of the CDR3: TGTGCCAGCAGCTCATCCGACAGGGATCAGCCCCAGCATTTT.

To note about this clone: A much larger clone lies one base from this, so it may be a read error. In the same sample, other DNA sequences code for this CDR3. The chain's CDR3 is CASSDGDNSPLHF. CDR3 nucleotides: TGTGCCAGCAGTGACGGGGATAATTCACCCCTCCACTTT. V and J are TRBV6-1 and TRBJ1-6; D gene uncertain. This CDR3 is built from 13 residues. Trimming cost V 3 bases and J 5 bases, with 5 bases left between them. Looked up from germline, CDR1 is MNHNS and CDR2 is SASEGT.

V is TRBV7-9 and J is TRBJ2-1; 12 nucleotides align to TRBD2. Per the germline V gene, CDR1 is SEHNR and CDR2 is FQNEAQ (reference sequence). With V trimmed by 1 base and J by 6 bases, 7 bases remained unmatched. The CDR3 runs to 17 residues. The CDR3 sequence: CASSLVVSSGGANEQFF. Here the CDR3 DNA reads TGTGCCAGCAGCTTAGTAGTGTCTAGCGGGGGGGCCAATGAGCAGTTCTTC.

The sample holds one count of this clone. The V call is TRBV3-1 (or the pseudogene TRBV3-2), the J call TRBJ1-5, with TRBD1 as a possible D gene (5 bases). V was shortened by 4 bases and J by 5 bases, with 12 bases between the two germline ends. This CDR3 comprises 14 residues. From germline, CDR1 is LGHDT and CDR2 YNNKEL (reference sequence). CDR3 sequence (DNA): TGTGCCAGCAGCCTTTCGGGGGGGGATCAGCCCCAGCATTTT. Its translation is CASSLSGGDQPQHF.

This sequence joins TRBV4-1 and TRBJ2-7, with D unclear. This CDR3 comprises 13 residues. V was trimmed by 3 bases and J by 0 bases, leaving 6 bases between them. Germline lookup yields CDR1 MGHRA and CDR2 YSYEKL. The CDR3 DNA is TGCGCCAGCAGCCAGGGCCTCTCCTACGAGCAGTACTTC. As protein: CASSQGLSYEQYF.

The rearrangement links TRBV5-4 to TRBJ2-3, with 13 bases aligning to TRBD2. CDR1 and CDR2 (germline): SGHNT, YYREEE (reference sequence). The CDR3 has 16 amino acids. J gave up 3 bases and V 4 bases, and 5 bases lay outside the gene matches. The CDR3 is CASSPGLAGVTDTQYF. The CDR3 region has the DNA TGTGCCAGCAGCCCCGGACTAGCGGGGGTGACAGATACGCAGTATTTT. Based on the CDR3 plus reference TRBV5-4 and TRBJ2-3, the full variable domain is ETGVTQSPTHLIKTRGQQVTLRCSSQSGHNTVSWYQQALGQGPQFIFQYYREEENGRGNFPPRFSGLQFPNYSSELNVNALELDDSALYLCASSPGLAGVTDTQYFGPGTRLTVL.

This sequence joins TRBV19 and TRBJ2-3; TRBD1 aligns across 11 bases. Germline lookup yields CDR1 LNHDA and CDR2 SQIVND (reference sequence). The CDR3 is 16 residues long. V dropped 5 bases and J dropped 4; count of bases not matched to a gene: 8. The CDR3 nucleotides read TGTGCCAGTAGTCCGCGGACAGGGGGCAACTCAGATACGCAGTATTTT. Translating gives CASSPRTGGNSDTQYF.

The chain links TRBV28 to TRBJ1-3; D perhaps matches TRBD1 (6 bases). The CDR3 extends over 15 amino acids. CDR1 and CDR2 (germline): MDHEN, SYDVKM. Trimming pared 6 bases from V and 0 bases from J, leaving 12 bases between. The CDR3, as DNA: TGTGCCAGCAGCCGACAGGCAATCTCTGGAAACACCATATATTTT. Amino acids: CASSRQAISGNTIYF.

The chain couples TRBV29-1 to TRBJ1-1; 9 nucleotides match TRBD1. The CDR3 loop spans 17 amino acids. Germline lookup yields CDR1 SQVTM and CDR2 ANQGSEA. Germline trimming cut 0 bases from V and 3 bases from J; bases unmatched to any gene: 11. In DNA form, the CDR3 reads TGCAGCGTTGAAGATGGGTCCGGGACAGGGCAGGACACTGAAGCTTTCTTT. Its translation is CSVEDGSGTGQDTEAFF.

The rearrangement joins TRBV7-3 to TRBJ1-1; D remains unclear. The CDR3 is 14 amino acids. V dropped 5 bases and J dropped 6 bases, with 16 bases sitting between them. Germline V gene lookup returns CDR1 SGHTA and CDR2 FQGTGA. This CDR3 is CASSPGGLGSEAFF. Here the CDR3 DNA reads TGTGCCAGCAGCCCTGGAGGGTTGGGATCTGAAGCTTTCTTT.

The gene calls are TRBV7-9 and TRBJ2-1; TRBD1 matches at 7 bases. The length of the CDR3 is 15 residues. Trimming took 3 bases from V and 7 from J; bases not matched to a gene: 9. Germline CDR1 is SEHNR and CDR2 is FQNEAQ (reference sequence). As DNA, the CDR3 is TGTGCCAGCAGCTTGGGGGTCCAGGGGGTGAATGAGCAGTTCTTC. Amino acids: CASSLGVQGVNEQFF.

The CDR3 region is CASSLPGQIETDTQYF. In DNA, the CDR3 is TGTGCCAGCAGCTTGCCGGGTCAAATTGAGACAGATACGCAGTATTTT. This rearrangement joins TRBV5-4 to TRBJ2-3; unclear D gene. V lost 1 base, J lost 3 bases, and 15 bases lay in between. This CDR3 comprises 16 residues. Germline lookup yields CDR1 SGHNT and CDR2 YYREEE (reference sequence).

DNA of the CDR3: TGTGCCAGCAGCGCGTTGGTCTACAATGAGCAGTTCTTC. This sequence encodes CASSALVYNEQFF. The chain is built from TRBV5-4 and TRBJ2-1; D ambiguous. This CDR3 is built from 13 residues. Germline loops: CDR1 SGHNT, CDR2 YYREEE (reference sequence). With 4 bases removed from V and 3 bases from J, the gap between germline ends came to 8 bases. Full variable domain (remainder filled in from reference TRBV5-4 and TRBJ2-1): ETGVTQSPTHLIKTRGQQVTLRCSSQSGHNTVSWYQQALGQGPQFIFQYYREEENGRGNFPPRFSGLQFPNYSSELNVNALELDDSALYLCASSALVYNEQFFGPGTRLTVL.

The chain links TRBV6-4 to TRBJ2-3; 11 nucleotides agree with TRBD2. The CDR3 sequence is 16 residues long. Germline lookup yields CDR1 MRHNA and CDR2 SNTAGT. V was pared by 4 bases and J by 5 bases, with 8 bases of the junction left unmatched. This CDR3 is CASSAGSGRAVDTQYF. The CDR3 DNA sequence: TGTGCCAGCAGTGCTGGTAGCGGGAGGGCCGTAGATACGCAGTATTTT.

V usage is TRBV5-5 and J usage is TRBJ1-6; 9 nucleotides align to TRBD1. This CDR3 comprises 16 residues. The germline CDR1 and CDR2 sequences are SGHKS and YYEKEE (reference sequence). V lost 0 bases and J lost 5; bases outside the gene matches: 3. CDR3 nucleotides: TGTGCCAGCAGCTTGGCGGGACAGGGTAATAATTCACCCCTCCACTTT. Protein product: CASSLAGQGNNSPLHF.

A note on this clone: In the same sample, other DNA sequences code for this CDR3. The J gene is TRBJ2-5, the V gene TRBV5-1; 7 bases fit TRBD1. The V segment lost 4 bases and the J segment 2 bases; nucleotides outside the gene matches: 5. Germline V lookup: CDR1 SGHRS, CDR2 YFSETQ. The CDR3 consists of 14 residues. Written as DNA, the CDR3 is TGCGCCAGCAGCCCGACAGGGTCTCAAGAGACCCAGTACTTC. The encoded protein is CASSPTGSQETQYF.

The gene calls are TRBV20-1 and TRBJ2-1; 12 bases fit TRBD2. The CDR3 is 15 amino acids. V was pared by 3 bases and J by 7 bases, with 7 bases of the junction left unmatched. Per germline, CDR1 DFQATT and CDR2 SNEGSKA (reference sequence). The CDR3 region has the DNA TGCAGTGCTAGTGGGCTAGCGGGAGGGCTAAATGAGCAGTTCTTC. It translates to CSASGLAGGLNEQFF.

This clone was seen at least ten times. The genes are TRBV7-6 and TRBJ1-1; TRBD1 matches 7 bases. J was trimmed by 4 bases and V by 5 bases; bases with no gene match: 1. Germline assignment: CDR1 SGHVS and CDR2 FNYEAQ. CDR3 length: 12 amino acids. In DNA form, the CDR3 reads TGTGCCAGCAGCCCAGGGGGCACTGAAGCTTTCTTT. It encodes CASSPGGTEAFF. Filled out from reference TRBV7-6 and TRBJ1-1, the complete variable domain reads GAGVSQSPRYKVTKRGQDVALRCDPISGHVSLYWYRQALGQGPEFLTYFNYEAQQDKSGLPNDRFSAERPEGSISTLTIQRTEQRDSAMYRCASSPGGTEAFFGQGTRLTVV.

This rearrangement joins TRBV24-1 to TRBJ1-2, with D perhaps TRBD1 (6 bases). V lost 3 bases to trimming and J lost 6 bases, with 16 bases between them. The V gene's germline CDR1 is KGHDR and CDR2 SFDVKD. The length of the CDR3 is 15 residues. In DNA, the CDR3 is TGTGCCACCAGTGATACAGGGAGTGGTGGTGATGGCTACACCTTC. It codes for CATSDTGSGGDGYTF.

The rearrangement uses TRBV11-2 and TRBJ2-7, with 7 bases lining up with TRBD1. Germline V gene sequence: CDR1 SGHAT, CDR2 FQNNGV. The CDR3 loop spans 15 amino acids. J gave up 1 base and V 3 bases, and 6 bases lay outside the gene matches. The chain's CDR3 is CASSLIRQGSYEQYF. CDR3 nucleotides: TGTGCCAGCAGCTTGATACGACAGGGATCCTACGAGCAGTACTTC. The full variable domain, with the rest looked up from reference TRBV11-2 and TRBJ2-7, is EAGVAQSPRYKIIEKRQSVAFWCNPISGHATLYWYQQILGQGPKLLIQFQNNGVVDDSQLPKDRFSAERLKGVDSTLKIQPAKLEDSAVYLCASSLIRQGSYEQYFGPGTRLTVT.

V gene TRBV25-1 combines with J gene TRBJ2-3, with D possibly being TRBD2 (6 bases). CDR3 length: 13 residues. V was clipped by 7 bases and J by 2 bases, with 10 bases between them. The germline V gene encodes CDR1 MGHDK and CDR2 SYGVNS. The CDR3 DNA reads TGTGCCAGCACAGGGAGGACCACAGATACGCAGTATTTT. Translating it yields CASTGRTTDTQYF.

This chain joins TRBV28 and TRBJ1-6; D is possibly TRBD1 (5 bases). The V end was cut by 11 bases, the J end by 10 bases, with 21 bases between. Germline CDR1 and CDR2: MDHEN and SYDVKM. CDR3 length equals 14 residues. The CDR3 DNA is TGTGCCGGGGGGGAAAGGACGTCTGGGTCACCCCTCCACTTT. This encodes CAGGERTSGSPLHF.

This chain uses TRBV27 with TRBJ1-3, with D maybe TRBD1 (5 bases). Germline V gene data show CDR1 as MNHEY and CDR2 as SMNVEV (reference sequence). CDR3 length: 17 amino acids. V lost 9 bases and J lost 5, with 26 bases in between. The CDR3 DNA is TGTGCCAGTCCTCCCCCGGGAGGGGTCATCAATCGAAACACCATATATTTT. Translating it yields CASPPPGGVINRNTIYF.

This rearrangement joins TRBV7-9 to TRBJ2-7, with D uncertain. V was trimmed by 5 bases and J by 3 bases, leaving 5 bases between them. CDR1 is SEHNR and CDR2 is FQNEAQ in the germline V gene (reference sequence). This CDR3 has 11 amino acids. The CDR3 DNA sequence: TGTGCCAGCAGCGTTTACTACGAGCAGTACTTC. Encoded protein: CASSVYYEQYF.